A single T cell receptor beta chain is shown here with its context. As to treatment: randomized to nivolumab then ipilimumab (arm A) or the reverse (arm B). DNA-damaging chemotherapy had not been given to any patient beforehand. This entry is derived from a study of sequential checkpoint blockade in melanoma. About the study: Randomization was 1:1 between first-line nivolumab→ipilimumab and ipilimumab→nivolumab.

Sequenced by immunoSEQ multiplex PCR; TCRdb stores in-frame clones only, minus some. This sample yields 10,000 to 15,000 clones, of which roughly 81% are seen a single time; about 9.3% belongs to the top ten. The CDR3 is made up of 14 amino acids. The V gene lost 3 bases and the J gene lost 7 bases, with 15 bases spanning the gap. Looked up from germline, CDR1 is MNHEY and CDR2 is SMNVEV (reference sequence). Sequences were derived from CD8+ T cells sorted from blood (inferred from file names), sampled from a patient given nivolumab and ipilimumab in sequence. The source is a human donor with melanoma. This chain connects TRBV27 to TRBJ1-2; D is perhaps TRBD1 (6 bases). CDR3 nucleotides: TGTGCCAGCAGTTTTTTGGGGGGGGCTGCTGGCTACACCTTC. Translating it yields CASSFLGGAAGYTF.